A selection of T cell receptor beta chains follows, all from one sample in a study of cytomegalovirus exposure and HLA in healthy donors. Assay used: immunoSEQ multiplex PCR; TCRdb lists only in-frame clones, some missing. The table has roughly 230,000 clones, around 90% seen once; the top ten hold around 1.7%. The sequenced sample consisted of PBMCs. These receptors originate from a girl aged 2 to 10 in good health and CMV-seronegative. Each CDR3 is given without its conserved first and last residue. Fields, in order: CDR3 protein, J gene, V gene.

CDR3: ATTTGGSYNSPLH; J: TRBJ1-6; V: TRBV2
CDR3: ATSRETGTGFEKLF; J: TRBJ1-4; V: TRBV15
CDR3: ASSLESYGYT; J: TRBJ1-2; V: TRBV5-1
CDR3: ASRADLGGGNTIY; J: TRBJ1-3; V: TRBV27
CDR3: ASSEARNQPQH; J: TRBJ1-5; V: TRBV19
CDR3: ASSSGQGQDRYYGYT; J: TRBJ1-2; V: TRBV5-1
CDR3: ASSRGLAGGPDTQY; J: TRBJ2-3; V: TRBV2
CDR3: ASRHGEGKAF; J: TRBJ1-1; V: TRBV6-4
CDR3: ASSHRQGQSTDTQY; J: TRBJ2-3; V: TRBV7-6
CDR3: AISSPRGGDYGYT; J: TRBJ1-2; V: TRBV10-3
CDR3: ASSHREIDSPLH; J: TRBJ1-6; V: TRBV5-1
CDR3: ASGAGTGELF; J: TRBJ2-2; V: TRBV7-9
CDR3: ASSPGTSGRGYEQY; J: TRBJ2-7; V: TRBV5-1
CDR3: ASSVDPLSAGGQTGELF; J: TRBJ2-2; V: TRBV9
CDR3: ASSSGLAERGNEQF; J: TRBJ2-1; V: TRBV13
CDR3: ASSELAGGSDTQY; J: TRBJ2-3; V: TRBV6-4
CDR3: ASTMGQGGYNEQF; J: TRBJ2-1; V: TRBV19
CDR3: ASTLTGGTNNEQF; J: TRBJ2-1; V: TRBV19
CDR3: ASSLKFRTGDGYT; J: TRBJ1-2; V: TRBV5-1
CDR3: ASSLQQYTGELF; J: TRBJ2-2; V: TRBV13